What follows describes a single T cell receptor (beta chain). This clonotype has a handful of counts. Its recognized antigen is unknown. No base quality values were provided; no much bigger clone lies one nucleotide off. The sample comes from a study of identical twins listed by TCRdb under 2016. The study in broad terms: TCR alpha and beta repertoires from monozygotic twins, unrelated adults of various ages and cord blood were deep-sequenced to test whether fetal clonotypes persist. To rule out contamination, replicate twin experiments were performed at different times with different library preparation protocols. Study-wide conclusions, independent of this receptor: Because the same donors could not be followed over many years, the conclusions depended on cross-sectional statistical analysis. Abundant cord blood beta clonotypes had fewer insertions, young adult naive repertoires showed a similar but weaker trend, and memory repertoires showed no such trend. Compared with coincidental sharing between unrelated individuals, out-of-frame TCR alpha sequences shared between twins had an excess of sequences with low generation probability. Zero-insertion analyses could be partly confounded by invariant T cells such as MAIT and iNKT, although diverse VJ usage argued against such confounding for most clonotypes. Excess twin sharing in beta out-of-frame sequences was weaker because fewer shared sequences lowered the signal-to-noise ratio. Out-of-frame TCR alpha sharing in monozygotic twins was systematically underestimated by recombination models, whereas sharing between unrelated individuals was in agreement with the recombination models.

V has 8 bases trimmed and J has 6 bases trimmed; junction bases matching no gene number 11. Counted from cysteine to phenylalanine, this CDR3 has 14 amino acids. The sequence is cut down to CDR3 DNA, 42 bases in frame from base 1. Based on the germline V gene, the CDR1 and CDR2 sequences are SGDLS and YYNGEE. Only healthy Caucasian donors were included. Three pairs of female monozygotic twins, all aged about 18 to 30 years, were included in the twin cohort. Peripheral blood mononuclear cells were the source from which RNA for the TCR libraries was isolated. Library creation used 5' RACE. Instrument used: Illumina HiSeq 2000. Template switching added a universal primer binding site, and the final cDNA carried a unique molecular identifier that allowed TCR cDNA molecules to be counted accurately. Specific primers in the conserved constant-segment region were used to synthesize first-strand cDNA for the TCR alpha and beta chains. To control for contamination, each cDNA library was double barcoded with a SMART-Mk sample barcode plus Illumina barcodes. TruSeq adapter sequences, together with Illumina sample barcodes, were added in two successive PCR steps. Sequencing of the TCR alpha and beta cDNA libraries was done on the Illumina HiSeq platform using custom primers. Per the original workflow: Unique molecular identifiers were extracted from raw reads with MiGEC, and CDR3 positions were determined with MiXCR. For each individual, recombination models were inferred using an EM algorithm with the repgenHMM and IGoR tools. The analysis of shared clonotypes was done with the tcR package in R, with sharing normalized by the product of cloneset sizes. To study raw recombination free of thymic and clonal selection effects, out-of-frame nonproductive sequences were analyzed. TCRdb ran its own pipeline on the public reads, namely fastp trimming at Q25 and MiXCR clone calling, and kept in-frame beta chains. One record per CDR3 amino acid sequence lists the most common genes and DNA. TCRdb's processing, not the study's, gives the V and J calls here. The sample records fewer than 900,000 distinct CDR3 sequences, roughly 18% of which are singletons. The top ten clonotypes cover about 12% of the sample.

These data also formed part of another study, on T cells expressing NK-cell markers. As noted in the second study: TCR beta-chain repertoires were profiled in sorted CD3+CD56+NKG2C+, CD3+CD56+NKG2C- and CD3+CD56-NKG2C+ T-cell subsets from several donors. Seven of the eight sequenced donors were HCMV-seropositive and one was HCMV-seronegative. In several experiments an anti-gammadeltaTCR antibody was added to restrict sorting to alphabetaTCR-expressing T cells. In six donors, the dominant CD3+CD56+NKG2C+ clonotypes were found to rank among the top 10 CD8+ clonotypes and to make up roughly 1.0-7.0% of CD8+ T cells. Those dominant clonotypes were again the most abundant among CD3+CD56-NKG2C+ cells in four donors, at roughly 25-65%. Whether the expanded NKG2C-expressing T cell clones were specific for HCMV antigens remained unclear. Randomly selected healthy volunteers, three men and five women, were used as the eight sequenced donors. A commercial ELISA kit detecting HCMV-specific IgG in serum was used to determine HCMV serostatus. For five or six donors, unsorted PBMC were also used to sequence bulk peripheral blood T-cell repertoires. MIGEC was used to demultiplex reads and group the reads by UMI, and MiTCR was used to assemble and quantify clonotypes. To exclude erroneous sequences, only TCR cDNA sequences supported by at least two reads were retained. The tcR package was used for downstream repertoire analysis, with clonotypes matched between fractions based on CDR3 nucleotide sequence plus V segment. VDJmatch was used to annotate antigen specificity against VDJdb, with one amino acid substitution allowed in CDR3.

Sequenced input: PBMCs. This sequence uses TRBV9 and TRBJ2-7, with TRBD2 identical over 10 junction bases. This TCR was recovered from a woman in her late teens or twenties in good health. For the CDR3, the sequence is CASTKSGRASEQYF. The DNA reads TGTGCCAGTACGAAGAGCGGGAGGGCCTCCGAGCAGTACTTC.